This T cell receptor (beta chain) is from a study of cytomegalovirus exposure and HLA in healthy donors (dated by TCRdb to about 2017). In the study overall: According to an earlier analysis of 450 to 650 of the donors, about 179 million T cells yielded over 90 million unique TCR beta sequences and about 300 Gb of sequence data. Using immunosequencing, the study profiled T cell repertoires from roughly 650 subjects and related those repertoires to cytomegalovirus serostatus. To decide whether each TCR beta V gene segment behaved as functional or pseudogenic, an earlier analysis of 587 of the donors relied on high-throughput TCR beta sequencing. The genetic ancestry cluster associated with self-reported Caucasian donors included 81% of the roughly 400 genotyped donors. A later analysis re-examined previously published TCR beta repertoires from 610 or so donors and added high-resolution HLA genotyping to investigate patterns of TCR occurrence. Donor age, sex, ethnicity and CMV serostatus were compiled together with the repertoire data. The study aimed to test whether signatures of past pathogen exposure could be identified by cataloging public T cell receptors. In a later genetic analysis, genome-wide SNP genotypes for about 65% of the 666 donors were used, and that subset was treated as a discovery cohort. Among almost 400 genotyped donors of the cohort, an average of approximately 240,000 unique TCR beta nucleotide sequences were sequenced per donor, about a sixth of them non-productive. Roughly 310 gigabases of sequencing data and tens of millions of unique TCR sequences were included in an early release covering 550 to 800 HLA-typed donors. Rather than using new phenotypic data, the later analysis identified candidate immune exposures from TCR beta sequences and from how often those sequences occurred across donors. All discovery cohort repertoires had been generated on a single sequencing platform. Along with the roughly 700-subject first cohort, a separate validation cohort of around 110 different subjects was used. HLA typing covered class I and class II loci at four-digit resolution. A handful of DR-DQ haplotypes were treated as single units for association and clustering because of strong linkage in the cohort. To predict cytomegalovirus infection status, the study brought together high-throughput TCR immunosequencing, statistical association of individual TCRs with disease status, and machine learning. The number of typed donors differed by locus: 629-630 for A, B, C, DRB1 and DQB1; 500 to 550 for DQA1; over 600 for DPA1; and about 470 for DPB1.

Receptors were amplified or captured by the immunoSEQ multiplex PCR assay. A mixture of 60 forward primers for TCR Vbeta segments and 13 reverse primers for TCR Jbeta segments was used in the multiplex PCR. Amplification of the CDR3 region of rearranged TCR beta genes was performed with a multiplex PCR assay on genomic DNA. The amplified TCR beta libraries were sequenced on the Illumina HiSeq System as 87-base-pair reads. The study's own analysis went as follows. A later analysis counted approximately 76 million unique TCR beta chains across the approximately 700 repertoires, and some 11 million of these chains were shared by at least two donors. Raw reads were error-corrected and collapsed into unique sequences with a nearest-neighbor algorithm that merged closely related sequences to remove PCR and sequencing errors. CDR3 sequences were aligned to IMGT reference sequences to assign V, D and J gene segments. Each retained sequence needed at least a six-nucleotide match to both a V gene segment and a J gene segment. Rearrangements were called productive when the CDR3 lacked stop codons and stayed in frame with V and J; all others were non-productive. Following IMGT convention, CDR3 was defined as the stretch from the second conserved V-encoded cysteine to the conserved J-encoded phenylalanine. The earlier analysis of 450 to 750 of the donors excluded any sequence lacking an unambiguous match to a single V gene segment. In an earlier analysis of approximately 560 of the donors, a V segment was called functional when productive rearrangements were above 56.7%, and segregating when the standard deviation between donors exceeded 5%. A statistical classification framework was built for diagnosing cytomegalovirus status from the catalog of TCR beta chain sequences. A later analysis assigned V and J genes by comparing TCR nucleotide sequences with IMGT/GENE-DB human TR gene sequences. Using the TCRdist pipeline, a later analysis assigned CDR3 sequences along with most-parsimonious VDJ recombination scenarios. In a later analysis, every TCR beta chain was defined by the combination of its CDR3 amino acid sequence and its V-gene family, and reads without a unique V-gene family were dropped. As a way to deal with suspected cross-contamination and a sequencing artifact, a later analysis dropped approximately 570 nucleotide sequences that were highly shared and had low generation probability. A later analysis calculated a clonal expansion index for each public chain from normalized within-repertoire ranks of inferred template counts. A later analysis computed generation probabilities with a VDJ recombination model fitted to out-of-frame rearrangements, and checked the results against IGoR. In a later analysis, hypergeometric tests were used to score TCR-TCR, TCR-HLA and TCR-CMV co-occurrence, with a repertoire-size bias correction applied to TCR pairs. To estimate false discovery rates, a later analysis permuted the HLA or CMV assignments 20 times. A later analysis grouped co-occurring TCRs with DBSCAN, adding TCRdist sequence similarity when clustering within HLA-allele-positive subsets. Co-occurrence clustering excluded repertoires with fewer than 30,000 or more than 120,000 public chains, plus five with anomalous nucleotide sharing. Imported from immuneACCESS, the table was reduced by TCRdb to in-frame sequences with V and J called. These copies leave out some clones; in studies compared against another copy, an unresolved V gene accounts for under half, and the cause of the remainder is not known. V and J calls and clone size are given by that table; D and trimming were obtained from the DNA. This sample holds 35,000 to 50,000 clones; 45% to 60% were observed only once. The ten largest clonotypes hold around 5.8% of the sample.

In total, over 600 healthy bone marrow donors made up the cohort. At the time of sampling, every cohort member was nominally healthy, though immune exposures that went unrecorded were likely present. The donor was CMV seronegative and belonged to the group of over 350 seronegative cohort members. Every donor gave a peripheral blood sample, and the peripheral blood mononuclear cells from that sample were used for TCR beta sequencing. Genomic DNA was extracted from the blood cell samples with the Qiagen DNeasy Blood Extraction Kit. CDR1 MNHEY and CDR2 SVGAGI are derived from the germline V gene. V is pared back by 5 bases and J by 5 bases, with 15 bases lying between the germline termini. The cysteine opens and the phenylalanine closes a CDR3 of 14 amino acids. CDR3 DNA only is kept here, 42 bases in frame from base 1. There are a few counts of this clone. What this receptor recognizes is not known. No much larger clonotype is one base removed from it; base qualities were not supplied.

Broader findings and caveats from the paper: While some public TCRs were present in many individuals, most TCR sequences turned up only very rarely across donors. A group of highly shared sequence variants was considered likely to be a technical artifact of the sequencing pipeline. According to the authors, the approach could potentially be generalized to other disease states and immunological phenotypes. Compared with the roughly 670-donor mean, donors in an Asian-associated ancestry cluster had fewer N-insertions in productive TCRs, according to a later genetic analysis. Three of the identified cytomegalovirus-associated TCR beta chains were confirmed in vitro to be specific for cytomegalovirus antigens. In both the original and validation cohorts, the classifier was reported to diagnose cytomegalovirus status with high specificity and sensitivity. In a later analysis, HLA-associated TCR beta chains showed more clonal expansion and lower generation probabilities than non-associated chains that were equally common. Because counts were too low, roughly 17 rarely observed V segments, including chromosome 9 orphons, were left out of the earlier analysis of some 600 of the donors. In a later genetic analysis, a missense DCLRE1C variant was associated with V-gene and J-gene trimming of TCR beta chains, and the association was replicated in an independent cohort. Several of the top co-occurrence clusters appeared to be linked to parvovirus B19, influenza, CMV and Epstein-Barr virus, according to a later analysis. The study gave a list of 150 to 200 TCR beta chains associated with cytomegalovirus. An earlier analysis of approximately 530 of the donors showed that most TCR beta V segments appeared in productive rearrangements either about 90% or about 30% of the time, which broadly matched IMGT annotations. A later analysis found that TCR association rates varied across HLA loci, with DRB1 alleles showing the most associated TCRs and HLA-C alleles the fewest. In a later analysis, most CMV-associated TCR beta chains were found to appear HLA-restricted, with HLA associations seemingly driven largely by CMV exposure. Because HLA typing was unavailable for some donors at each locus, only the typed subset was used in association tests. The cohort was sequenced for TCR beta chains only, and without alpha or paired-chain data the features that could be detected were limited. When HLA alleles, especially DR and DQ, strongly co-occurred, TCR associations were difficult to assign to individual alleles. Some IMGT-functional V segments, including TRBV6-2 and TRBV6-3, could not be told apart with the 87-base-pair reads, so those segments were excluded. Presence/absence analyses assumed roughly uniform sequencing depth across donors, an assumption that may not hold. Specific HLA alleles were associated with around 18,000 TCR beta sequences at a false discovery rate of 0.05 in a later analysis. Correlated functional status among segregating V segments might reflect linkage disequilibrium, but an unknown experimental factor could not be ruled out. A further reported finding was that TCR beta sequences accurately predicted the HLA-A and HLA-B alleles for most subjects in the first cohort. For the cohort, immune exposure information was limited to CMV serostatus.

The TCR sequence derives from a man aged 60-69 years in good health and CMV-seronegative. This chain joins TRBV6-5 to TRBJ2-5; TRBD1 is possibly the D segment (7 matching bases). The material sequenced was PBMCs. The CDR3 reads CASSDAGGRETQYF. In nucleotide form, the sequence is TGTGCCAGCAGTGATGCAGGGGGGCGTGAGACCCAGTACTTC.